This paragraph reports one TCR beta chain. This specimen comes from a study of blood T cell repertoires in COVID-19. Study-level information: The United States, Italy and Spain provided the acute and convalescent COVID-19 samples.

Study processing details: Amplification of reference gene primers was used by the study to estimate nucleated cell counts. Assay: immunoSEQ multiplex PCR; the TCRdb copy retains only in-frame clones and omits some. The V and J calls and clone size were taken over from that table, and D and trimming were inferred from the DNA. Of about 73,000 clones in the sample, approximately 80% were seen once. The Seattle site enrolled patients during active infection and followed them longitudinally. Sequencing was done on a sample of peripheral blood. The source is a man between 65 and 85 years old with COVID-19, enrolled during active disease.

CDR3: CASSVGDSAYEQYF. The CDR3 region has the DNA TGTGCCAGCAGCGTCGGGGACTCCGCCTACGAGCAGTACTTC. The V and J genes are TRBV9 and TRBJ2-7, with TRBD2 as a possible D gene (6 bases). The CDR3 runs 14 residues. V dropped 2 bases and J dropped 2 bases, with 11 bases sitting between them. Germline V gene sequence: CDR1 SGDLS, CDR2 YYNGEE.